The 3 T cell receptor beta chains below come from one sample, sequenced in a study of cytomegalovirus exposure and HLA in healthy donors. The PCR was carried out with 60 Vbeta primers and 13 Jbeta primers. Produced via immunoSEQ multiplex PCR; TCRdb's table is partial and in-frame only. The sample gives 160,000 or so clones, around 80% of which show up once; 6.5% to 9% is in the top ten. The sequenced material came from PBMCs. The receptors derive from a woman aged 40 to 55 in good health and CMV-seropositive.

Regarding this clone: Other DNA sequences from this sample encode an identical CDR3 as well. The chain has TRBV9 and TRBJ2-5; the D is unclear. The V gene's germline CDR1 is SGDLS and CDR2 YYNGEE. This CDR3 has 13 amino acids. V lost 1 base to trimming and J lost 3 bases, with 7 bases between them. The CDR3 nucleotides are TGTGCCAGCAGCGTATCACGGGAAGAGACCCAGTACTTC. Amino acids: CASSVSREETQYF.

The V gene is TRBV5-4, the J gene TRBJ2-7; 7 bases fit TRBD1. The ends lost 5 bases at V and 3 bases at J; junction bases unmatched: 5. CDR3 length: 13 residues. CDR1 SGHNT and CDR2 YYREEE come from the germline V gene (reference sequence). CDR3 sequence reads: CASSYYRGYEQYF. CDR3 nucleotide sequence: TGTGCCAGCAGTTACTACAGGGGCTACGAGCAGTACTTC. Drawing the rest from reference TRBV5-4 and TRBJ2-7, the complete variable domain is ETGVTQSPTHLIKTRGQQVTLRCSSQSGHNTVSWYQQALGQGPQFIFQYYREEENGRGNFPPRFSGLQFPNYSSELNVNALELDDSALYLCASSYYRGYEQYFGPGTRLTVT.

This sequence joins TRBV9 and TRBJ2-1; tentatively, D is TRBD2 (5 bases). Trimming left V 0 bases short and J 7 bases short, with 5 bases between. This CDR3 spans 12 amino acids. Germline lookup yields CDR1 SGDLS and CDR2 YYNGEE. The CDR3 reads CASSVERNEQFF. DNA of the CDR3: TGTGCCAGCAGCGTAGAGCGGAATGAGCAGTTCTTC.